The 16 T cell receptor beta chains below all came from one sample that was sequenced in a study of blood T cell repertoires in COVID-19. Data came from immunoSEQ multiplex PCR; TCRdb stores just in-frame clones and leaves some out. The sample gives approximately 240,000 clones, around nine tenths of which show up once; less than 2.5% is in the top ten. The sequenced sample consisted of PBMCs or T cells enriched from blood (not recorded which). The receptors stem from a woman between 18 and 29 years old who had recovered from COVID-19.

The V call is TRBV5-5, the J call TRBJ2-6; D ambiguous. This CDR3 region has 16 residues. The germline V and J ends were trimmed by 1 base and 0 bases, with 8 bases remaining between them. The V gene's germline CDR1 is SGHKS and CDR2 YYEKEE (reference sequence). CDR3 in amino acids: CASSLIPSSGANVLTF. In nucleotides, the CDR3 is TGTGCCAGCAGCTTGATCCCCAGCTCTGGGGCCAACGTCCTGACTTTC.

This chain uses TRBV19 with TRBJ2-6; possible D gene TRBD2, 6 bases. Germline loops: CDR1 LNHDA, CDR2 SQIVND (reference sequence). Trimming cost V 8 bases and J 4 bases, with 15 bases left between them. The CDR3 has 15 residues. The chain's CDR3 is CASRLEGAGANVLTF. The CDR3 nucleotides are TGTGCCAGTCGACTGGAGGGTGCCGGGGCCAACGTCCTGACTTTC. The whole variable domain, remainder taken from reference TRBV19 and TRBJ2-6, is DGGITQSPKYLFRKEGQNVTLSCEQNLNHDAMYWYRQDPGQGLRLIYYSQIVNDFQKGDIAEGYSVSREKKESFPLTVTSAQKNPTAFYLCASRLEGAGANVLTFGAGSRLTVL.

The rearrangement joins TRBV6-2 or TRBV6-3 to TRBJ2-1; TRBD1 agrees at 7 bases. The trim removed 2 bases at V and 4 bases at J, leaving 2 bases unmatched. The CDR3 runs 14 residues. CDR1 is MNHEY, CDR2 SVGEGT, per germline. This CDR3 reads CASSYGQEYNEQFF. DNA of the CDR3: TGTGCCAGCAGTTACGGACAGGAATACAATGAGCAGTTCTTC.

The rearrangement links TRBV7-2 to TRBJ1-3; TRBD1 matches 7 bases. This CDR3 has 17 amino acids. V lost 2 bases and J lost 0; bases outside the gene matches: 7. In germline, CDR1 is SGHTA, CDR2 FQGNSA. CDR3 region: CASSLSGQLLSGNTIYF. The CDR3 coding sequence is TGTGCCAGCAGCTTATCGGGACAGCTACTCTCTGGAAACACCATATATTTT. The full variable domain, with the rest looked up from reference TRBV7-2 and TRBJ1-3, is GAGVSQSPSNKVTEKGKDVELRCDPISGHTALYWYRQSLGQGLEFLIYFQGNSAPDKSGLPSDRFSAERTGGSVSTLTIQRTQQEDSAVYLCASSLSGQLLSGNTIYFGEGSWLTVV.

As for this clone: This sample includes further DNA sequences coding for the same CDR3. This chain links TRBV5-1 with TRBJ1-4; the match to TRBD1 covers 8 bases. Looked up from germline, CDR1 is SGHRS and CDR2 is YFSETQ. V gave up 7 bases and J gave up 8 bases; unmatched junction bases: 10. The CDR3 runs to 14 residues. The CDR3 region has the DNA TGCGCCAGCTCCTTAGGACAGGGAGGGGAAAAACTGTTTTTT. Residues: CASSLGQGGEKLFF.

V is TRBV18 and J is TRBJ2-7; 11 bases map to TRBD2. The CDR3 extends over 13 amino acids. CDR1 is KGHSH and CDR2 is LQKENI in the germline V gene. Germline trimming cut 6 bases from V and 3 bases from J; bases unmatched to any gene: 1. The CDR3 nucleotides read TGTGCCAGCTCCACTAGCGGGGGCTACGAGCAGTACTTC. It yields the protein CASSTSGGYEQYF.

This chain connects TRBV7-2 to TRBJ1-1, with 9 positions matching TRBD1. The CDR3 runs 15 residues. Germline V gene sequence: CDR1 SGHTA, CDR2 FQGNSA. V gave up 5 bases and J gave up 3 bases; unmatched junction bases: 7. The CDR3 loop is CASSLWGQGDTEAFF. CDR3 nucleotide sequence: TGTGCCAGCAGCCTATGGGGACAGGGAGACACTGAAGCTTTCTTT.

This rearrangement joins TRBV11-1 to TRBJ2-7; D uncertain. Germline assignment: CDR1 SGHAT and CDR2 FQDESV (reference sequence). The V gene lost 1 base and the J gene lost 3 bases, with 7 bases spanning the gap. The CDR3 consists of 13 residues. For the CDR3, the DNA is TGTGCCAGCAGCTTAGGACCGGGCTACGAGCAGTACTTC. Protein: CASSLGPGYEQYF.

J is TRBJ2-7 and V is TRBV11-2; 8 bases are shared with TRBD2. After removal of 5 bases from V and 7 bases from J, the junction contained 13 bases not matched to a gene. The CDR3 covers 15 residues. CDR1 is SGHAT, CDR2 FQNNGV, per germline. CDR3 in DNA: TGTGCCAGCAGCCCCCTCCGGGGGGGGGCGGCTGAGCAGTACTTC. It encodes CASSPLRGGAAEQYF.

The rearrangement joins TRBV11-3 to TRBJ1-2, with D perhaps matching TRBD1 (6 bases). The CDR3 has 19 amino acids. V shed 0 bases and J shed 6 bases, with 26 bases lying between them. Germline lookup yields CDR1 SGHNT and CDR2 YENEEA. The CDR3 nucleotides are TGTGCCAGCAGCTTAGATACCGGGACATCATTACTCGGTCGAAATGGCTACACCTTC. Its protein product is CASSLDTGTSLLGRNGYTF.

DNA for the CDR3: TGCGCCAGCAGCCAAGACCCAGGGGACTCCTACAATGAGCAGTTCTTC. As protein: CASSQDPGDSYNEQFF. This sequence joins TRBV4-1 and TRBJ2-1; D might be TRBD1 (6 bases). This CDR3 region has 16 residues. The V gene lost 0 bases and the J gene lost 0 bases, with 9 bases spanning the gap. CDR1 is MGHRA, CDR2 YSYEKL, per germline.

The genes are TRBV5-1 and TRBJ2-7, with 7 bases identical to TRBD2. CDR1 is SGHRS and CDR2 is YFSETQ in the germline V gene. V was pared by 4 bases and J by 5 bases, with 12 bases of the junction left unmatched. CDR3 length equals 15 residues. CDR3: CASSAMGLLGHEQYF. CDR3 nucleotides: TGCGCCAGCAGCGCTATGGGACTATTGGGCCACGAGCAGTACTTC.

The gene calls are TRBV2 and TRBJ2-7; 9 nucleotides line up with TRBD1. The CDR3 runs 15 residues. Germline V lookup: CDR1 SNHLY, CDR2 FYNNEI. V lost 7 bases to trimming and J lost 4 bases; unmatched junction nucleotides: 11. The CDR3 sequence: CASTQPEDRGYEQYF. As DNA, the CDR3 is TGTGCCAGCACTCAGCCCGAGGACAGGGGTTACGAGCAGTACTTC. The full variable domain, with the rest looked up from reference TRBV2 and TRBJ2-7, is EPEVTQTPSHQVTQMGQEVILRCVPISNHLYFYWYRQILGQKVEFLVSFYNNEISEKSEIFDDQFSVERPDGSNFTLKIRSTKLEDSAMYFCASTQPEDRGYEQYFGPGTRLTVT.

The V gene is TRBV5-5, the J gene TRBJ1-5, with a weak D call TRBD1 (6 bases). Germline V gene lookup returns CDR1 SGHKS and CDR2 YYEKEE (reference sequence). V lost 0 bases, J lost 6 bases, and 13 bases lay in between. The CDR3 length is 15 residues. The CDR3 sequence is CASSLAQGTGQPQHF. The CDR3 DNA sequence: TGTGCCAGCAGCTTGGCACAGGGCACGGGTCAGCCCCAGCATTTT.

The chain links TRBV21-1 to TRBJ1-1; TRBD1, the D gene given by the table, was not confirmed from the DNA. TRBV21-1 is labeled a pseudogene. The CDR3 has 13 amino acids. The CDR3 spells CASKITGWTEAFF. The CDR3 nucleotides are TGTGCCAGTAAGATCACAGGGTGGACTGAAGCTTTCTTT.

The chain employs TRBV6-5 and TRBJ1-1; 7 bases fit TRBD1. Germline values: CDR1 MNHEY, CDR2 SVGAGI. CDR3 length equals 14 residues. J lost 1 base, V lost 11 bases, and 10 bases had no gene match. Here the CDR3 DNA reads TGTGCCCACGAGCGAGGGGGCACGAACACTGAAGCTTTCTTT. Its protein is CAHERGGTNTEAFF.